The present TCR beta chain was sequenced within a study of cytomegalovirus exposure and HLA in healthy donors. Study observations and caveats: The tendency of first-cohort TCR clusters to co-occur in the 120 or so validation repertoires emerged from a later analysis. Researchers counted 180 or so TCR beta chains as cytomegalovirus-associated.

Concerning this clone itself: Its antigen is currently unknown.

Using immunoSEQ multiplex PCR, the repertoire was profiled, and TCRdb retains in-frame clones only, with some absent. This table holds 300,000 to 400,000 clones, nearly 90% found once. V lost 1 base to trimming and J lost 2 bases, with 13 bases between them. CDR3 length: 16 residues. Germline loops: CDR1 SGHAT, CDR2 FQNNGV. V usage is TRBV11-2 and J usage is TRBJ2-3; tentative D call: TRBD1 (5 bases). Sequencing input: PBMCs. This TCR was recovered from a man aged 30-40 years in good health and CMV-seronegative. CDR3: CASSLGYGRDTDTQYF. In DNA, the CDR3 is TGTGCCAGCAGCTTAGGTTACGGCAGGGACACAGATACGCAGTATTTT.